This T cell receptor beta chain was obtained from a study of cytomegalovirus exposure and HLA in healthy donors. Study conclusions and caveats: Later genetic work tied a missense DCLRE1C variant to beta-chain V and J trimming. Later examination showed HLA-associated TCR beta chains had greater clonal expansion than equally common others. Sequencing likely generated an artifact that appeared as a cluster of highly shared sequence variants. HLA restriction was apparent for most CMV-associated TCR beta chains in a later analysis.

As for this clone: Its antigen is not identified.

The germline V gene encodes CDR1 SGHTA and CDR2 FQGNSA. Trimming left V 6 bases short and J 6 bases short, with 15 bases between. The CDR3 totals 15 residues. Primers for the PCR totalled 60 Vbeta and 13 Jbeta. Produced via immunoSEQ multiplex PCR; TCRdb's table is partial and in-frame only. Of roughly 120,000 clones in the sample, over 60% were seen once. The genes are TRBV7-2 and TRBJ1-6; tentatively, D is TRBD1 (6 bases). This clonotype was obtained from a woman between 40 and 55 years old in good health and CMV-seropositive. What was sequenced was PBMCs. The DNA for the CDR3 is TGTGCCAGCAGTCCCCTGGGACAAATTAATTCACCCCTCCACTTT. Translated: CASSPLGQINSPLHF. The full variable domain, rest sourced from reference TRBV7-2 and TRBJ1-6, is GAGVSQSPSNKVTEKGKDVELRCDPISGHTALYWYRQSLGQGLEFLIYFQGNSAPDKSGLPSDRFSAERTGGSVSTLTIQRTQQEDSAVYLCASSPLGQINSPLHFGNGTRLTVT.